The entry below describes one TCR beta chain. Antigen: not known. This entry comes from a study of beta chain features in type 1 diabetes. About the study: There was similarity between patients and healthy donors in age, gender and cell yields. Findings and caveats of the study: There was a moderate but significant shortening of TCRB CDR3s in all four CD4+ subsets of Type 1 diabetes patients.

Isolated RNA was reverse transcribed in full, so expressed TCRB transcripts were sequenced. Using immunoSEQ multiplex PCR, the repertoire was profiled, and TCRdb retains in-frame clones only, with some absent. The table shows around 710,000 clones, with under 15% occurring only once. This CDR3 comprises 12 residues. V dropped 8 bases and J dropped 4; count of bases not matched to a gene: 3. Germline CDR1 and CDR2: LNHDA and SQIVND (reference sequence). The genes are TRBV19 and TRBJ1-2; 8 nucleotides agree with TRBD1. Material for sequencing was naive CD4+ T cells from blood. This sequence was found in a man aged 25-40 years with type 1 diabetes. CDR3 residues: CASSGGGYGYTF. The CDR3 DNA is TGTGCCAGTTCAGGGGGCGGCTATGGCTACACCTTC.